The T cell receptor beta chain under discussion was sequenced for a study of T cell repertoires in cytomegalovirus infection. Study background: Public TCR beta signatures provided an indication of both CMV infection and a matching HLA type. Study findings and constraints: What dominated the ex vivo response were HLA-C-restricted CMV-specific TCR beta clonotypes. Of the TCR beta families, the public ones yielded a cumulative frequency that identified carriers of CMV plus the relevant HLA.

This clonotype was seen only a few times. The antigen remains undetermined. Germline assignment: CDR1 DFQATT and CDR2 SNEGSKA (reference sequence). The J segment lost 0 bases and the V segment lost 1 base, leaving 16 bases of the junction unmatched. The CDR3 extends over 20 amino acids. One entry per CDR3 protein, called by TCRdb with MiXCR from the reads. The data hold fewer than 550,000 distinct CDR3 sequences, with 16% observed a single time. Specimen: CD8+ T cells from PBMCs. This chain joins TRBV20-1 and TRBJ2-2; 8 nucleotides line up with TRBD1. This sequence originates from a human donor in good health (CMV status not recorded). Some clones in this sample may be carry-over from other donors' samples. This CDR3 is CSARALPGQESNTNTGELFF. CDR3 sequence (DNA): TGCAGTGCTAGAGCCCTCCCGGGACAGGAGAGTAACACGAACACCGGGGAGCTGTTTTTT.